Listed below are T cell receptor beta chains from one sample, sequenced in a study of T cells in localized non-small cell lung cancer. Sequenced by immunoSEQ multiplex PCR; TCRdb stores in-frame clones only, minus some. There are fewer than 45,000 clones in the sample; 86% occur only once, and about 6% lies in the top ten. The material was peripheral blood, obtained before any cancer treatment. The receptors derive from a man between 40 and 70 years old with stage I lung adenocarcinoma. Both conserved end residues are part of each CDR3. A D gene is named only where the DNA matches it firmly. Some rows mark clone size as missing; the rest say once, few, many or name a class of expanded clone.

d_call: -; j_call: TRBJ2-3; clone_size: few; v_call: TRBV19; cdr3_nt: TGTGCCAGTAGTATAACCAGGGGAGGGTCCCGCGATACGCAGTATTTT; cdr3_aa: CASSITRGGSRDTQYF
d_call: -; j_call: TRBJ2-5; clone_size: -; v_call: TRBV7-2; cdr3_nt: TGTGCCAGCAGCTACCTCGAGACCCAGTACTTC; cdr3_aa: CASSYLETQYF
d_call: TRBD2; j_call: TRBJ2-7; clone_size: -; v_call: TRBV28; cdr3_nt: TGTGCCAGCAATTCCGGGACTAGCGGGACCTACGAGCAGTACTTC; cdr3_aa: CASNSGTSGTYEQYF
d_call: -; j_call: TRBJ2-5; clone_size: -; v_call: TRBV5-1; cdr3_nt: TGCGCCAGCAGCTTGAGCATCCAGGGTCGAGGGGAGACCCAGTACTTC; cdr3_aa: CASSLSIQGRGETQYF
d_call: TRBD2; j_call: TRBJ2-1; clone_size: -; v_call: TRBV6-5; cdr3_nt: TGTGCCAGCAGTTTAGCGGGAGTGATTAATGAGCAGTTCTTC; cdr3_aa: CASSLAGVINEQFF
d_call: TRBD2; j_call: TRBJ2-7; clone_size: -; v_call: TRBV7-6; cdr3_nt: TGTGCCAGCAGCTTAGGACGGGAGGGGGGAGAGCAGTACTTC; cdr3_aa: CASSLGREGGEQYF
d_call: -; j_call: TRBJ2-5; clone_size: -; v_call: TRBV5-1; cdr3_nt: TGCGCCAGCAGCTTGATTAGTAAGGAGACCCAGTACTTC; cdr3_aa: CASSLISKETQYF
d_call: -; j_call: TRBJ1-2; clone_size: -; v_call: TRBV19; cdr3_nt: TGTGCCAGTAGTATAGTGGCCAGGGAAGGCTACACCTTC; cdr3_aa: CASSIVAREGYTF
d_call: TRBD2; j_call: TRBJ2-1; clone_size: -; v_call: TRBV13; cdr3_nt: TGTGCCAGCAGCTTAGAACTAGCGGGGGGAAATGAGCAGTTCTTC; cdr3_aa: CASSLELAGGNEQFF
d_call: -; j_call: TRBJ2-4; clone_size: once; v_call: TRBV18; cdr3_nt: TGTGCCAGCTCGGAGGGACAGGCCAAAAACATTCAGTACTTC; cdr3_aa: CASSEGQAKNIQYF